Listed here are 5 T cell receptor beta chains from one sample, sequenced in a study of cytomegalovirus exposure and HLA in healthy donors. Profiling relied on immunoSEQ multiplex PCR, and the TCRdb table lists in-frame clones only, not all of them. This sample has 250,000 to 300,000 clones; around 85% occur once, and the top ten carry 1%. The sample consisted of PBMCs. The origin of the receptors is a woman younger than 35 in good health and CMV-seronegative.

The chain joins TRBV6-1 to TRBJ2-6; the D is unclear. In germline, CDR1 is MNHNS, CDR2 SASEGT. The CDR3 totals 16 residues. The V end lost 3 bases, the J end lost 2 bases, and 11 bases lay between the germline ends. Written as DNA, the CDR3 is TGTGCCAGCAGTGAGTCGGCAGGCGCTGGGGCCAACGTCCTGACTTTC. This translates into CASSESAGAGANVLTF.

J is TRBJ2-7 and V is TRBV5-1; 8 nucleotides match TRBD1. Germline CDR1 and CDR2: SGHRS and YFSETQ. The CDR3 runs 16 residues. V lost 0 bases to trimming and J lost 6 bases; unmatched junction nucleotides: 11. The CDR3 nucleotides read TGCGCCAGCAGCTTGGAAGTAGGAGACAGGGGTGGCGAGCAGTACTTC. Its protein product is CASSLEVGDRGGEQYF.

This clone turned up a few times. CDR3 in DNA: TGTGCCAGCAGCCCGACAGGGGAGAGCACCGGGGAGCTGTTTTTT. It translates to CASSPTGESTGELFF. The chain carries TRBV11-3 and TRBJ2-2; 8 bases are a match to TRBD1. Trimming at V came to 5 bases and at J to 4 bases, leaving 6 bases not matched to a gene. CDR1 is SGHNT, CDR2 YENEEA, per germline. This CDR3 has 15 amino acids.

This chain uses TRBV6-1 with TRBJ2-5; 14 bases fit TRBD2. Germline CDR1 is MNHNS and CDR2 is SASEGT. With V trimmed by 0 bases and J by 4 bases, 4 bases remained unmatched. The CDR3 extends over 17 amino acids. This CDR3 reads CASSEAEGLAGGETQYF. CDR3 bases: TGTGCCAGCAGTGAAGCGGAAGGACTAGCGGGAGGAGAGACCCAGTACTTC.

The J gene is TRBJ2-5, the V gene TRBV5-1; 12 bases map to TRBD2. Trimming took 0 bases from V and 0 from J; bases not matched to a gene: 3. The germline V gene has CDR1 SGHRS and CDR2 YFSETQ. There are 17 residues in the CDR3. CDR3 amino acids: CASSLAGLAGYQETQYF. CDR3 DNA: TGCGCCAGCAGCTTGGCCGGACTAGCGGGATACCAAGAGACCCAGTACTTC.